This T cell receptor (beta chain) was captured in a study of blood T cell repertoires in COVID-19. The germline CDR1 and CDR2 sequences are LNHDA and SQIVND (reference sequence). The CDR3 is 13 residues long. The germline V and J ends were trimmed by 5 bases and 1 base, with 8 bases remaining between them. Clones were sequenced by immunoSEQ multiplex PCR, and TCRdb holds only the in-frame ones, with some missing. The sample lists 350,000 or so clones, over 85% occurring once. This clone was found many times. Sequenced: peripheral blood. The origin of this receptor is a woman aged 55 to 70 with COVID-19, enrolled during active disease. The chain recombines TRBV19 with TRBJ1-1, with D uncertain. CDR3 region: CASSWAGNTEAFF. The CDR3 DNA follows: TGTGCCAGTAGTTGGGCGGGGAACACTGAAGCTTTCTTT.